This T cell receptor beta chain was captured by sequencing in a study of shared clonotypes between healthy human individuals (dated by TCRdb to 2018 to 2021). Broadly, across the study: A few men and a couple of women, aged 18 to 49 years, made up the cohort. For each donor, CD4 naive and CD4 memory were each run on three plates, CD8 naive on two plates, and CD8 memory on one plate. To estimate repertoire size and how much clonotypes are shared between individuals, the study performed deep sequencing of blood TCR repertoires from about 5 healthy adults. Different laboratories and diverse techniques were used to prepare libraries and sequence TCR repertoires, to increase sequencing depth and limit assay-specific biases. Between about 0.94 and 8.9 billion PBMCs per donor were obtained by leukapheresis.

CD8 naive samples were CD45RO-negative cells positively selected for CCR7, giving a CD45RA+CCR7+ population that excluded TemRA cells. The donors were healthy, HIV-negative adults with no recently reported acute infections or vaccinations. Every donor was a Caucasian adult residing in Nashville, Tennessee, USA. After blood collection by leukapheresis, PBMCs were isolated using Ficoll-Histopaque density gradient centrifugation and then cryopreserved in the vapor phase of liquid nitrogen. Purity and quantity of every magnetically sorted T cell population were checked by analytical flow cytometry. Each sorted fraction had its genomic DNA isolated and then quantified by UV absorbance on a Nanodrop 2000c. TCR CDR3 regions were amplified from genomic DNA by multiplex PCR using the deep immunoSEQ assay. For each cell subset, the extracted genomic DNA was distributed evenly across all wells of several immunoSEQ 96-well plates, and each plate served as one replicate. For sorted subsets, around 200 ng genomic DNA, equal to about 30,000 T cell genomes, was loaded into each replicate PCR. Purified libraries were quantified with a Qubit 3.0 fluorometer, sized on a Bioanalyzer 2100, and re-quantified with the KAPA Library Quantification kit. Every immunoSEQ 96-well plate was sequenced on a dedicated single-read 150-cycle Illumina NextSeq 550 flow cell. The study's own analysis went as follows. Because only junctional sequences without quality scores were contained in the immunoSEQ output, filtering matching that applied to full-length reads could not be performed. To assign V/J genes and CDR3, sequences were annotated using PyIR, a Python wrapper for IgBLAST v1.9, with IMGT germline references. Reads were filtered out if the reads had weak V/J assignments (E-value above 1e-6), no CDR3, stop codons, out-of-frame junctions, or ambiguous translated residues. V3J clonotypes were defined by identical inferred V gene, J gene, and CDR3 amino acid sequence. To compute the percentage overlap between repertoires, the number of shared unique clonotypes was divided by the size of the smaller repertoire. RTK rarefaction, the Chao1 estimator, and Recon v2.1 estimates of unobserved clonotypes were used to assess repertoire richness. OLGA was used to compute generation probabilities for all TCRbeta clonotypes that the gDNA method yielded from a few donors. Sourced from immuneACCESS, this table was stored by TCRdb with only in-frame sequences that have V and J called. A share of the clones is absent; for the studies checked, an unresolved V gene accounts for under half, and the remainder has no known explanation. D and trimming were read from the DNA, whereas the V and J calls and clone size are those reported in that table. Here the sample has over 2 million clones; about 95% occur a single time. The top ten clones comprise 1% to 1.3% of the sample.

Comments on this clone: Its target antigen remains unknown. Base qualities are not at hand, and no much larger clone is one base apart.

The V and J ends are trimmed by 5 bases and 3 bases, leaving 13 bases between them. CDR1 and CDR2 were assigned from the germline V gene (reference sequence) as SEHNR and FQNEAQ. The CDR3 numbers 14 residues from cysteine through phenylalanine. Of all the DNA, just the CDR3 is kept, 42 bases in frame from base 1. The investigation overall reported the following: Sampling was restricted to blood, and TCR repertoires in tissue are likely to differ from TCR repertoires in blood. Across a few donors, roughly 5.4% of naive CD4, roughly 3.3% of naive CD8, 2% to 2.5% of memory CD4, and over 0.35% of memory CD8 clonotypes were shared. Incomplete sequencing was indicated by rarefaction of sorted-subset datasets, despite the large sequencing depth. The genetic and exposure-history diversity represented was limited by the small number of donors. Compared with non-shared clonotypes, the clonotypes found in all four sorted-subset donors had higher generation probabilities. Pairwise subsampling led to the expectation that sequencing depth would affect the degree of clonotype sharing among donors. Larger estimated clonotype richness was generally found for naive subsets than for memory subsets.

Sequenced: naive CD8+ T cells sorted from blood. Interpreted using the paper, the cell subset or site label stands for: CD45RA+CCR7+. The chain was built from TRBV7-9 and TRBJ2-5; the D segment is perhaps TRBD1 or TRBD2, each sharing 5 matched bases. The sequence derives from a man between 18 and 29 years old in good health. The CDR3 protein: CASSQPGAEETQYF. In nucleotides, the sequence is TGTGCCAGCAGCCAGCCCGGGGCCGAAGAGACCCAGTACTTC.